Shown below are 27 T cell receptor beta chains from a single sample sequenced in a study of blood T cell repertoires in COVID-19 (dated by TCRdb to the early 2020s). The library was built by means of the immunoSEQ multiplex PCR assay. In its TCRdb copy, this immuneACCESS table keeps in-frame sequences only and misses some clones. Where compared with another copy, unresolved V genes explain less than half of these, and the others have no known cause. The sample table shows 360,000 or so clones, and roughly four fifths are seen once. Less than 6% of the sample goes to the ten largest clones. The specimen sequenced was PBMCs or T cells enriched from blood (not recorded which). These receptors were collected from a woman aged 45-60 years who had recovered from COVID-19.

The V call is TRBV10-3, the J call TRBJ1-1; possibly TRBD1 for D (5 bases). V dropped 8 bases and J dropped 1 base, with 17 bases sitting between them. This CDR3 has 15 residues. Germline V gene lookup returns CDR1 ENHRY and CDR2 SYGVKD. This CDR3 is CAIGRDGGANTEAFF. The DNA for the CDR3 is TGTGCCATCGGGAGGGACGGGGGAGCGAACACTGAAGCTTTCTTT.

The chain is built from TRBV27 and TRBJ2-7; a possible D gene is TRBD2 (6 bases). V was trimmed by 7 bases and J by 5 bases, leaving 15 bases between them. This CDR3 has 13 amino acids. CDR1 and CDR2 (germline): MNHEY, SMNVEV (reference sequence). The chain's CDR3 is CASTRSGQNEQYF. Written as DNA, the CDR3 is TGTGCCAGCACTAGGAGCGGGCAGAACGAGCAGTACTTC.

The V call is TRBV7-7, the J call TRBJ1-4, with a weak D call TRBD1 (5 bases). Germline-derived CDR1 and CDR2 are SSHAT and FNYEAQ (reference sequence). Trimming left V 4 bases short and J 8 bases short, with 17 bases between. This CDR3 has 15 residues. In DNA, the CDR3 is TGTGCCAGCAGCTCATCCCCTCAGGGTGGAGAAAAACTGTTTTTT. It codes for CASSSSPQGGEKLFF.

The chain has TRBV2 and TRBJ1-2; D ambiguous. This CDR3 is built from 12 residues. Trimming removed 3 bases from V and 6 bases from J, with 8 bases in between. Germline-derived CDR1 and CDR2 are SNHLY and FYNNEI. CDR3 sequence (DNA): TGTGCCAGCAGTGAGGGCCTAAATGGCTACACCTTC. It codes for CASSEGLNGYTF.

The chain recombines TRBV5-6 with TRBJ1-1; no definite D call. Trimming took 0 bases from V and 4 from J, leaving 13 bases between them. This CDR3 comprises 15 residues. Germline V CDR1 and CDR2: SGHDT, YYEEEE. CDR3 bases: TGTGCCAGCAGCTTGGGCGCACGTACAGTCACTGAAGCTTTCTTT. Translated, it gives CASSLGARTVTEAFF. The whole variable domain, filled in from reference TRBV5-6 and TRBJ1-1, reads DAGVTQSPTHLIKTRGQQVTLRCSPKSGHDTVSWYQQALGQGPQFIFQYYEEEERQRGNFPDRFSGHQFPNYSSELNVNALLLGDSALYLCASSLGARTVTEAFFGQGTRLTVV.

This clone was seen more than once but under ten times. CDR3 sequence: CASAGDNEKLFF. The CDR3 bases are TGTGCCAGTGCGGGGGATAATGAAAAACTGTTTTTT. The chain has TRBV12-3 or TRBV12-4 and TRBJ1-4; a possible D gene is TRBD1 (5 bases). Trimming took 9 bases from V and 4 from J, leaving 9 bases between them. The CDR3 sequence is 12 residues long.

This chain connects TRBV5-1 to TRBJ1-2; TRBD1 matches 7 bases. After removal of 5 bases from V and 7 bases from J, the junction contained 11 bases not matched to a gene. Germline CDR1 and CDR2: SGHRS and YFSETQ. This CDR3 comprises 14 residues. The CDR3 nucleotides are TGCGCCAGCAGACCCATTGCAACAGGGGCTGGCTACACCTTC. Translation gives CASRPIATGAGYTF. Full variable domain (outside the CDR3, taken from reference TRBV5-1 and TRBJ1-2): KAGVTQTPRYLIKTRGQQVTLSCSPISGHRSVSWYQQTPGQGLQFLFEYFSETQRNKGNFPGRFSGRQFSNSRSEMNVSTLELGDSALYLCASRPIATGAGYTFGSGTRLTVV.

The genes are TRBV9 and TRBJ1-5; D unclear. CDR1 and CDR2 from the germline V gene are SGDLS and YYNGEE. The CDR3 runs to 14 residues. The ends were cut back, 0 bases at V and 6 bases at J, with 10 bases in the middle. The CDR3 nucleotides read TGTGCCAGCAGCGTAGGAGGTAATGGTCAGCCCCAGCATTTT. Translated: CASSVGGNGQPQHF. The full variable domain, completed using reference TRBV9 and TRBJ1-5, is DSGVTQTPKHLITATGQRVTLRCSPRSGDLSVYWYQQSLDQGLQFLIQYYNGEERAKGNILERFSAQQFPDLHSELNLSSLELGDSALYFCASSVGGNGQPQHFGDGTRLSIL.

About this clone: The germline gene is not matched at one end of the junction; a read error may be the cause. The CDR3 coding sequence is TGTGCCAGCAGCTTAGGACTAGCGGATACAGATAAGCAGTATTTT. It is translated as CASSLGLADTDKQYF. This chain connects TRBV7-6 to TRBJ2-3, with 9 bases that match TRBD2. This CDR3 is built from 15 residues. Germline lookup yields CDR1 SGHVS and CDR2 FNYEAQ.

The chain links TRBV30 to TRBJ1-1; 7 bases align to TRBD1. The germline V gene has CDR1 GTSNPN and CDR2 SVGIG (reference sequence). V trimming: 4 bases; J trimming: 3 bases; junction bases outside the gene matches: 5. CDR3 length equals 13 residues. In DNA, the CDR3 is TGTGCCTGGACCCGGGACAGCTACACTGAAGCTTTCTTT. Protein product: CAWTRDSYTEAFF.

V gene TRBV18 combines with J gene TRBJ1-2; TRBD1 matches 7 bases. The CDR3 is 14 residues long. In germline, CDR1 is KGHSH, CDR2 LQKENI. V dropped 4 bases and J dropped 2; count of bases not matched to a gene: 4. In DNA form, the CDR3 reads TGTGCCAGCTCACGCGCGGACAGGAACTATGGCTACACCTTC. Its translation: CASSRADRNYGYTF.

This sequence joins TRBV7-2 and TRBJ2-6; D gene unclear. The V and J ends lost 3 bases and 1 base respectively, with 4 bases between them. The CDR3 has 14 amino acids. Germline CDR1 and CDR2: SGHTA and FQGNSA. The DNA of the CDR3 is TGTGCCAGCAGCTTTCAATCTGGGGCCAACGTCCTGACTTTC. Its translation is CASSFQSGANVLTF.

V usage is TRBV5-1 and J usage is TRBJ1-2; D may be TRBD1 (5 bases). Per germline, CDR1 SGHRS and CDR2 YFSETQ. This CDR3 spans 13 amino acids. Deletions cut 4 bases from V and 4 bases from J, with 11 bases between. This CDR3 reads CASSPDTAYGYTF. The CDR3 region has the DNA TGCGCCAGCAGCCCGGACACGGCCTATGGCTACACCTTC.

The chain links TRBV29-1 to TRBJ2-1, with 10 bases aligning to TRBD2. Germline values: CDR1 SQVTM, CDR2 ANQGSEA. The ends lost 4 bases at V and 7 bases at J; junction bases unmatched: 7. CDR3 length: 14 amino acids. The CDR3: CSVAPSGRRNEQFF. In DNA, the CDR3 is TGCAGCGTTGCCCCTAGCGGGAGAAGAAATGAGCAGTTCTTC.

The V call is TRBV6-2 or TRBV6-3, the J call TRBJ1-2; 8 bases fit TRBD1. The germline CDR1 and CDR2 sequences are MNHEY and SVGEGT. J lost 8 bases, V lost 2 bases, and 4 bases had no gene match. CDR3 size: 13 residues. The CDR3 nucleotides are TGTGCCAGCAGTTACAAGCGACAGGGGGGCTACACCTTC. This codes for CASSYKRQGGYTF.

The chain uses TRBV6-5 and TRBJ2-1, with 8 bases aligning to TRBD1. V lost 8 bases and J lost 2; bases outside the gene matches: 8. The germline V gene encodes CDR1 MNHEY and CDR2 SVGAGI. This CDR3 has 15 amino acids. CDR3 nucleotide sequence: TGTGCCAGCTCTGCGGACAGGGTAGCCTACAATGAGCAGTTCTTC. It specifies CASSADRVAYNEQFF.

J is TRBJ1-2 and V is TRBV6-2 or TRBV6-3; D uncertain. Looked up from germline, CDR1 is MNHEY and CDR2 is SVGEGT. This CDR3 is 14 amino acids long. Trimming shortened V by 5 bases and J by 4 bases, and 14 bases separated the two germline ends. CDR3 sequence: CASSRGGLSYGYTF. The CDR3 DNA is TGTGCCAGCAGTCGGGGTGGGCTATCCTATGGCTACACCTTC.

V usage is TRBV6-2 or TRBV6-3 and J usage is TRBJ1-1; unclear D gene. CDR1 MNHEY and CDR2 SVGEGT come from the germline V gene. This CDR3 has 11 residues. V lost 2 bases to trimming and J lost 11 bases, with 9 bases between them. The CDR3 DNA sequence: TGTGCCAGCAGTTACGGGCAGGTCGCTTTCTTT. Translating it yields CASSYGQVAFF.

This CDR3 is CASSIDGGGAPTDTQYF. Here the CDR3 DNA reads TGTGCCAGTAGTATAGATGGCGGGGGGGCCCCGACAGATACGCAGTATTTT. The chain has TRBV19 and TRBJ2-3, with 9 bases lining up with TRBD2. V shed 0 bases, J shed 3 bases, and the junction held 7 bases outside the gene matches. Looked up from germline, CDR1 is LNHDA and CDR2 is SQIVND (reference sequence). There are 17 residues in the CDR3.

The chain recombines TRBV5-1 with TRBJ1-1; D is ambiguous. CDR1 SGHRS and CDR2 YFSETQ come from the germline V gene. V was shortened by 4 bases and J by 3 bases, with 16 bases between the two germline ends. This CDR3 spans 15 amino acids. In DNA, the CDR3 is TGCGCCAGCAGCACCGAAGGGAGAGGAGACACTGAAGCTTTCTTT. This codes for CASSTEGRGDTEAFF. The complete variable domain, with remaining parts taken from reference TRBV5-1 and TRBJ1-1, reads KAGVTQTPRYLIKTRGQQVTLSCSPISGHRSVSWYQQTPGQGLQFLFEYFSETQRNKGNFPGRFSGRQFSNSRSEMNVSTLELGDSALYLCASSTEGRGDTEAFFGQGTRLTVV.

The J gene is TRBJ1-6, the V gene TRBV13; 11 positions agree with TRBD1. This CDR3 is 17 amino acids long. Germline V gene sequence: CDR1 PRHDT, CDR2 FYEKMQ (reference sequence). V shed 5 bases, J shed 8 bases, and the junction held 11 bases outside the gene matches. CDR3 DNA: TGTGCCAGCAGCACGCGAGGACAGGGGGCGCTGGATTCACCCCTCCACTTT. Protein: CASSTRGQGALDSPLHF.

This clone came up a few times. V is TRBV19 and J is TRBJ2-5, with D possibly matching TRBD1 (5 bases). Trimming removed 6 bases from V and 5 bases from J, with 19 bases in between. This CDR3 contains 15 residues. Per germline, CDR1 LNHDA and CDR2 SQIVND (reference sequence). The CDR3: CASSLGVLASETQYF. In DNA, the CDR3 is TGTGCCAGTAGCCTAGGGGTTTTGGCCAGTGAGACCCAGTACTTC.

The chain combines TRBV9 with TRBJ1-1, with D unresolved. The CDR3 is 13 amino acids. Germline V gene lookup returns CDR1 SGDLS and CDR2 YYNGEE. The germline V and J ends were trimmed by 4 bases and 6 bases, with 13 bases remaining between them. DNA for the CDR3: TGTGCCAGCAGCCCGGCAGCGGGTTCTGAAGCTTTCTTT. Its protein is CASSPAAGSEAFF.

V gene TRBV20-1 combines with J gene TRBJ1-1; D is unresolved. Germline V gene sequence: CDR1 DFQATT, CDR2 SNEGSKA (reference sequence). This CDR3 is 10 amino acids long. V was pared by 8 bases and J by 7 bases, with 11 bases between. In nucleotides, the CDR3 is TGCAGTCCGGTACCACGTGAAGCTTTCTTT. Protein: CSPVPREAFF.

The chain carries TRBV11-3 and TRBJ2-1; D may be TRBD2 (6 bases). V dropped 5 bases and J dropped 7 bases, with 9 bases sitting between them. The CDR3 contains 12 residues. Germline values: CDR1 SGHNT, CDR2 YENEEA. CDR3 nucleotide sequence: TGTGCCAGCAGCGGGACTGTAAATGAGCAGTTCTTC. Translation: CASSGTVNEQFF.

V gene TRBV7-2 combines with J gene TRBJ2-7; D may be TRBD1 (5 bases). CDR1 and CDR2 (germline): SGHTA, FQGNSA. Between the trimmed V and J ends, which lost 1 base and 6 bases, there was a span of 10 bases. This CDR3 has 13 amino acids. The CDR3 spells CASSLGQPGEQYF. CDR3 DNA sequence: TGTGCCAGCAGCTTAGGACAGCCTGGCGAGCAGTACTTC.

This chain joins TRBV10-3 and TRBJ1-1; D is possibly TRBD1 (6 bases). This CDR3 contains 16 residues. Germline CDR1 reads ENHRY; CDR2 reads SYGVKD. V was shortened by 3 bases and J by 3 bases, with 17 bases between the two germline ends. CDR3 in DNA: TGTGCCATCAGTGAACCGAAGGACAGCGAACACACTGAAGCTTTCTTT. Translation: CAISEPKDSEHTEAFF.